This T cell receptor beta chain was captured by sequencing in a study of blood T cell repertoires in COVID-19. Repertoires were generated with immunoSEQ multiplex PCR, while TCRdb's copy carries only in-frame clones and drops some. The sample consists of fewer than 95,000 clones, less than 85% of them appearing once. V gave up 3 bases and J gave up 4 bases, with 15 bases separating them. The CDR3 loop spans 16 amino acids. From germline, CDR1 is SGHDN and CDR2 FVKESK. This rearrangement joins TRBV14 to TRBJ2-2; possibly TRBD2 for D (5 bases). The TCR comes from a human donor in a cohort sampled during active COVID-19. The sample was peripheral blood. CDR3 amino acids: CASSHQRPGFTGELFF. The CDR3 coding sequence is TGTGCCAGCAGCCATCAAAGGCCGGGGTTCACCGGGGAGCTGTTTTTT.